This is a list of T cell receptor beta chains from one sample in a study of blood T cells in healthy people across ages. Using its own MiXCR run on the 5' RACE reads, TCRdb lists one record per CDR3 protein. The table shows roughly 1.4 million distinct CDR3 sequences, with 55% to 75% occurring only once. What was sequenced was blood. The receptors were sampled from a man between 18 and 29 years old in good health. CDR3s include the opening cysteine and the closing phenylalanine or tryptophan. The D gene is left open where the match is weak. The size of a clone is reported for some rows only, either as once, few or many, or as a class for expanded clones.

d_gene: TRBD2; v_gene: TRBV10-1; j_gene: TRBJ2-7; abundance: -; CDR3aa: CASSDLAGVGEQYF; CDR3nt: TGCGCCAGCAGTGATCTAGCGGGGGTAGGTGAGCAGTACTTC
d_gene: TRBD1; v_gene: TRBV5-5; j_gene: TRBJ1-1; abundance: -; CDR3aa: CASSIPGTVEEAFF; CDR3nt: TGTGCCAGCAGCATTCCCGGGACAGTAGAAGAAGCTTTCTTT
d_gene: -; v_gene: TRBV4-3; j_gene: TRBJ1-2; abundance: -; CDR3aa: CASSPDFYGYTF; CDR3nt: TGCGCCAGCAGCCCTGATTTCTATGGCTACACCTTC
d_gene: -; v_gene: TRBV5-6; j_gene: TRBJ2-7; abundance: -; CDR3aa: CASSFQGGYVNEQYF; CDR3nt: TGTGCCAGCAGCTTCCAGGGGGGGTATGTCAATGAGCAGTACTTC
d_gene: -; v_gene: TRBV20-1; j_gene: TRBJ1-1; abundance: -; CDR3aa: CSAQWGDTEAFF; CDR3nt: TGCAGTGCGCAGTGGGGCGACACTGAAGCTTTCTTT
d_gene: -; v_gene: TRBV5-1; j_gene: TRBJ1-4; abundance: -; CDR3aa: CASSPELRQANEKLFF; CDR3nt: TGCGCCAGCAGCCCGGAACTCCGACAGGCAAATGAAAAACTGTTTTTT
d_gene: -; v_gene: TRBV6-2/TRBV6-3; j_gene: TRBJ2-5; abundance: -; CDR3aa: CASSYYRPKPQETQYF; CDR3nt: TGTGCCAGCAGTTATTATCGTCCAAAACCACAAGAGACCCAGTACTTC
d_gene: -; v_gene: TRBV6-5; j_gene: TRBJ2-3; abundance: few; CDR3aa: CASSYSFTDTQYF; CDR3nt: TGTGCCAGCAGTTATTCGTTTACGGATACGCAGTATTTT
d_gene: -; v_gene: TRBV6-5; j_gene: TRBJ2-1; abundance: -; CDR3aa: CASSFDGGQYNEQFF; CDR3nt: TGTGCCAGCAGTTTTGACGGGGGACAGTACAATGAGCAGTTCTTC
d_gene: -; v_gene: TRBV6-2/TRBV6-3; j_gene: TRBJ2-7; abundance: few; CDR3aa: CASSYPLIGATYEQYF; CDR3nt: TGTGCCAGCAGTTACCCCCTAATCGGAGCAACCTACGAGCAGTACTTC
d_gene: TRBD1; v_gene: TRBV4-2; j_gene: TRBJ1-2; abundance: -; CDR3aa: CASSHLDRAVGGYTF; CDR3nt: TGTGCCAGCAGCCACTTGGACAGGGCGGTAGGTGGCTACACCTTC
d_gene: TRBD1; v_gene: TRBV5-1; j_gene: TRBJ2-3; abundance: -; CDR3aa: CASGPGQTDTQYF; CDR3nt: TGCGCCAGCGGTCCGGGACAGACAGATACGCAGTATTTT
d_gene: -; v_gene: TRBV20-1; j_gene: TRBJ2-7; abundance: -; CDR3aa: CSARDPGKIGDEQYF; CDR3nt: TGCAGTGCTAGAGATCCAGGGAAGATTGGCGACGAGCAGTACTTC
d_gene: TRBD1; v_gene: TRBV4-2; j_gene: TRBJ1-5; abundance: -; CDR3aa: CASSLRGTANQPQHF; CDR3nt: TGTGCCAGCAGCCTCCGAGGGACAGCTAATCAGCCCCAGCATTTT
d_gene: -; v_gene: TRBV29-1; j_gene: TRBJ2-3; abundance: -; CDR3aa: CSVEADSYTDTQYF; CDR3nt: TGCAGCGTTGAAGCGGACTCTTACACAGATACGCAGTATTTT
d_gene: -; v_gene: TRBV3-1; j_gene: TRBJ2-3; abundance: once; CDR3aa: CASTEGLGDTQYF; CDR3nt: TGTGCCAGCACCGAAGGACTGGGAGATACGCAGTATTTT
d_gene: -; v_gene: TRBV10-3; j_gene: TRBJ2-3; abundance: -; CDR3aa: CAISEPGDSSSTDTQYF; CDR3nt: TGTGCCATCAGTGAGCCTGGGGATTCTTCTAGCACAGATACGCAGTATTTT
d_gene: -; v_gene: TRBV6-2/TRBV6-3; j_gene: TRBJ2-1; abundance: -; CDR3aa: CASTLGGPYNEQFF; CDR3nt: TGTGCCAGCACCCTGGGGGGGCCCTACAATGAGCAGTTCTTC
d_gene: -; v_gene: TRBV4-2; j_gene: TRBJ2-5; abundance: -; CDR3aa: CASSQGKSGETQYF; CDR3nt: TGTGCCAGCAGCCAAGGGAAGAGCGGGGAGACCCAGTACTTC
d_gene: -; v_gene: TRBV12-3/TRBV12-4; j_gene: TRBJ1-1; abundance: -; CDR3aa: CASSLQGGMNTEAFF; CDR3nt: TGCGCCAGCAGCTTACAGGGAGGCATGAACACTGAAGCTTTCTTT
d_gene: -; v_gene: TRBV20-1; j_gene: TRBJ1-4; abundance: -; CDR3aa: CSALGLNEKLFF; CDR3nt: TGCAGTGCTCTAGGACTTAATGAAAAACTGTTTTTT
d_gene: TRBD2; v_gene: TRBV6-2/TRBV6-3; j_gene: TRBJ2-5; abundance: -; CDR3aa: CASSPLAVIRETQYF; CDR3nt: TGTGCCAGCAGTCCACTAGCGGTGATCCGAGAGACCCAGTACTTC
d_gene: TRBD1; v_gene: TRBV29-1; j_gene: TRBJ1-5; abundance: -; CDR3aa: CSVAGQGTNQPQHF; CDR3nt: TGCAGCGTTGCGGGACAGGGGACTAATCAGCCCCAGCATTTT
d_gene: TRBD1; v_gene: TRBV6-2/TRBV6-3; j_gene: TRBJ2-4; abundance: -; CDR3aa: CASSYARTGGNIQYF; CDR3nt: TGTGCCAGCAGTTACGCCCGGACAGGGGGAAACATTCAGTACTTC
d_gene: TRBD2; v_gene: TRBV4-1; j_gene: TRBJ2-3; abundance: few; CDR3aa: CASSPGLAGGPEADTQYF; CDR3nt: TGCGCCAGCAGCCCGGGACTAGCGGGAGGGCCAGAGGCAGATACGCAGTATTTT
d_gene: -; v_gene: TRBV14; j_gene: TRBJ2-7; abundance: -; CDR3aa: CASSLVLGDLGEQYF; CDR3nt: TGTGCCAGCAGCCTCGTTTTGGGGGACCTGGGCGAGCAGTACTTC
d_gene: -; v_gene: TRBV4-2; j_gene: TRBJ2-1; abundance: many; CDR3aa: CASSPRASSYNEQFF; CDR3nt: TGTGCCAGCAGCCCCCGCGCTAGCTCCTACAATGAGCAGTTCTTC
d_gene: -; v_gene: TRBV6-1; j_gene: TRBJ2-2; abundance: -; CDR3aa: CASRLPGRAITGELFF; CDR3nt: TGTGCCAGCAGACTTCCGGGACGGGCGATCACCGGGGAGCTGTTTTTT
d_gene: TRBD1; v_gene: TRBV4-3; j_gene: TRBJ1-4; abundance: -; CDR3aa: CASSLRVFGQAGEKLFF; CDR3nt: TGCGCCAGCAGCCTCAGGGTTTTCGGACAGGCTGGTGAAAAACTGTTTTTT
d_gene: -; v_gene: TRBV6-5; j_gene: TRBJ1-1; abundance: -; CDR3aa: CASSYSSGTQEAFF; CDR3nt: TGTGCCAGCAGTTACTCATCAGGGACCCAAGAAGCTTTCTTT
d_gene: -; v_gene: TRBV7-2; j_gene: TRBJ2-5; abundance: -; CDR3aa: CASSVLGITRDTQYF; CDR3nt: TGTGCCAGCAGCGTTTTAGGTATAACGAGAGATACGCAGTACTTC